The 21 T cell receptor beta chains presented below share a single source sample, sequenced in a study of cytomegalovirus exposure and HLA in healthy donors. PCR was performed using 60 Vbeta and 13 Jbeta primers. The assay was immunoSEQ multiplex PCR, and TCRdb's table has in-frame clones only and misses some. The repertoire has around 170,000 clones, over 75% of them found once; the top ten carry about 0.5%. Sequences were obtained from PBMCs. The receptor set was obtained from a woman aged 45-65 years in good health and CMV-seronegative.

In its sample, this clone was seen a few times. This chain connects TRBV5-1 to TRBJ2-1, with D perhaps matching TRBD1 (5 bases). The CDR3 is 14 residues long. V was pared by 4 bases and J by 5 bases, with 13 bases between. The germline gives CDR1 SGHRS, CDR2 YFSETQ. The CDR3 nucleotides read TGCGCCAGCAGCCCCGCACAGGCCCACAATGAGCAGTTCTTC. Amino acid sequence: CASSPAQAHNEQFF.

This chain links TRBV7-6 with TRBJ1-5, with 12 positions matching TRBD1. The ends lost 5 bases at V and 4 bases at J; junction bases unmatched: 6. Germline loops: CDR1 SGHVS, CDR2 FNYEAQ. The CDR3 runs 16 residues. The CDR3 loop reads CASSRDRGRGNQPQHF. The CDR3 region has the DNA TGTGCCAGCAGCCGGGACAGGGGGCGCGGGAATCAGCCCCAGCATTTT. Filled out from reference TRBV7-6 and TRBJ1-5, the complete variable domain reads GAGVSQSPRYKVTKRGQDVALRCDPISGHVSLYWYRQALGQGPEFLTYFNYEAQQDKSGLPNDRFSAERPEGSISTLTIQRTEQRDSAMYRCASSRDRGRGNQPQHFGDGTRLSIL.

CDR3 nucleotide sequence: TGCGCCAGCAGTGGGTTACAGGGGTTGGGTCAGCCCCAGCATTTT. This sequence encodes CASSGLQGLGQPQHF. The chain uses TRBV10-2 and TRBJ1-5, with 7 positions matching TRBD1. V was clipped by 4 bases and J by 6 bases; unmatched bases: 9. The CDR3 has 15 amino acids. Germline CDR1 reads WSHSY; CDR2 reads SAAADI.

The V call is TRBV7-9, the J call TRBJ1-2; D gene unclear. The germline CDR1 and CDR2 sequences are SEHNR and FQNEAQ (reference sequence). V was pared by 6 bases and J by 4 bases, with 12 bases between. CDR3 length: 13 amino acids. The CDR3 sequence: CASSLRTSYGYTF. For the CDR3, the DNA is TGTGCCAGCAGTTTAAGAACTTCCTATGGCTACACCTTC.

The chain couples TRBV2 to TRBJ2-5, with 9 bases aligning to TRBD1. The J call may not be correct, given that the DNA end is closer to TRBJ2-7. This CDR3 has 16 residues. Germline values: CDR1 SNHLY, CDR2 FYNNEI. CDR3 DNA: TGTGCCGTAGGAACCACCGGGACAGGGCCTAGCTACGAGCAGTACTTC. The encoded protein is CAVGTTGTGPSYEQYF.

The chain uses TRBV6-6 and TRBJ2-3; 10 nucleotides match TRBD2. The V gene end was trimmed by 8 bases and the J gene end by 0 bases; junction bases not matched to a gene: 2. Germline V gene data show CDR1 as MNHNY and CDR2 as SVGAGI (reference sequence). There are 14 residues in the CDR3. CDR3 DNA: TGTGCCAGCGCTAGCGGGGGTAGCACAGATACGCAGTATTTT. This encodes CASASGGSTDTQYF.

The chain recombines TRBV28 with TRBJ1-3; 8 bases fit TRBD1. The CDR3 extends over 13 amino acids. J lost 4 bases, V lost 10 bases, and 6 bases had no gene match. Per germline, CDR1 MDHEN and CDR2 SYDVKM. CDR3 in amino acids: CATQDRGGNTIYF. For the CDR3, the DNA is TGTGCCACCCAAGACAGGGGAGGAAACACCATATATTTT.

The genes are TRBV6-5 and TRBJ2-5; 8 positions match TRBD1. Germline V CDR1 and CDR2: MNHEY, SVGAGI. The CDR3 covers 15 residues. Trimming removed 3 bases from V and 4 bases from J; junction bases left unmatched: 7. The CDR3 coding sequence is TGTGCCAGCAGTTATTTGGGACAGGAAGGAGAGACCCAGTACTTC. This gives the protein CASSYLGQEGETQYF.

The CDR3 reads CASSEALHLMSTF. In nucleotides, the CDR3 is TGTGCCAGCAGTGAAGCACTCCACTTAATGAGCACCTTC. The chain couples TRBV2 to TRBJ1-2, with D unresolved. The germline V gene has CDR1 SNHLY and CDR2 FYNNEI. This CDR3 has 13 amino acids. The germline V and J ends were trimmed by 0 bases and 13 bases, with 15 bases remaining between them. Full variable domain (remainder filled in from reference TRBV2 and TRBJ1-2): EPEVTQTPSHQVTQMGQEVILRCVPISNHLYFYWYRQILGQKVEFLVSFYNNEISEKSEIFDDQFSVERPDGSNFTLKIRSTKLEDSAMYFCASSEALHLMSTFGSGTRLTVV.

The CDR3 loop is CASSVGKVRAGDDSGANVLTF. As DNA, the CDR3 is TGTGCCAGCAGCGTAGGGAAGGTTAGGGCAGGGGATGACTCTGGGGCCAACGTCCTGACTTTC. The genes are TRBV9 and TRBJ2-6; possible D gene TRBD1, 6 bases. CDR1 is SGDLS, CDR2 YYNGEE, per germline. This CDR3 is 21 amino acids long. V was clipped by 0 bases and J by 0 bases, with 22 bases between them.

This sequence joins TRBV7-3 and TRBJ2-1; tentative D call: TRBD2 (5 bases). V was trimmed by 6 bases and J by 7 bases, leaving 16 bases between them. The germline V gene encodes CDR1 SGHTA and CDR2 FQGTGA. There are 14 residues in the CDR3. The chain's CDR3 is CASSKGGSRNEQFF. The CDR3 region has the DNA TGTGCCAGCAGTAAGGGTGGGAGCAGGAATGAGCAGTTCTTC.

The gene calls are TRBV28 and TRBJ2-1; 7 bases are a match to TRBD2. CDR3 size: 15 residues. CDR1 is MDHEN and CDR2 is SYDVKM in the germline V gene. The junction had 9 bases not matched to a gene; V was cut back by 5 bases and J by 5 bases. The CDR3 nucleotides are TGTGCCAGCAGTCCGGGGGGAAGGACCAACAATGAGCAGTTCTTC. It codes for CASSPGGRTNNEQFF.

The chain has TRBV18 and TRBJ2-7, with TRBD1 identical over 8 bases. Trimming took 5 bases from V and 0 from J; bases not matched to a gene: 3. This CDR3 contains 14 residues. Germline loops: CDR1 KGHSH, CDR2 LQKENI. CDR3 sequence reads: CASSSGQVSYEQYF. The CDR3 DNA reads TGTGCCAGCTCATCGGGACAGGTCTCCTACGAGCAGTACTTC.

The chain recombines TRBV7-8 with TRBJ1-3; the D gene is possibly TRBD1 (5 bases). This CDR3 has 16 amino acids. Trimming stripped 4 bases from V and 2 bases from J, with 15 bases between. Germline-derived CDR1 and CDR2 are SGHVS and FQNEAQ. As DNA, the CDR3 is TGTGCCAGCAGCTCGATGGGGCTGTTGCCTGGAAACACCATATATTTT. It translates to CASSSMGLLPGNTIYF.

This rearrangement joins TRBV5-1 to TRBJ2-3; TRBD1 agrees at 10 bases. CDR3 length equals 14 residues. Trimming took 4 bases from V and 4 from J; bases not matched to a gene: 3. The germline CDR1 and CDR2 sequences are SGHRS and YFSETQ. The CDR3 DNA follows: TGCGCCAGCAGCCCTGGACAGGGGGCAGATACGCAGTATTTT. This gives the protein CASSPGQGADTQYF.

The genes are TRBV18 and TRBJ1-4; D gene ambiguous. Per germline, CDR1 KGHSH and CDR2 LQKENI. V dropped 0 bases and J dropped 4 bases, with 9 bases sitting between them. The CDR3 has 15 amino acids. In nucleotides, the CDR3 is TGTGCCAGCTCACCACCGGGCAGTGGTAATGAAAAACTGTTTTTT. Translating gives CASSPPGSGNEKLFF.

DNA for the CDR3: TGTGCCACCAGCAGAGGACTAGCGGGGCAGTCGGATACGCAGTATTTT. It encodes CATSRGLAGQSDTQYF. The chain has TRBV15 and TRBJ2-3, with 11 bases matching TRBD2. With V trimmed by 1 base and J by 6 bases, 6 bases remained unmatched. This CDR3 comprises 16 residues. Per the germline V gene, CDR1 is LNHNV and CDR2 is YYDKDF (reference sequence).

The chain carries TRBV7-9 and TRBJ2-2; the D gene is possibly TRBD1 (6 bases). This CDR3 spans 14 amino acids. CDR1 SEHNR and CDR2 FQNEAQ come from the germline V gene (reference sequence). Deletions cut 5 bases from V and 7 bases from J, with 14 bases between. The CDR3 loop reads CASSARQVDGELFF. The DNA for the CDR3 is TGTGCCAGCAGCGCCCGACAGGTTGACGGGGAGCTGTTTTTT.

This chain joins TRBV4-1 and TRBJ2-3; 11 positions match TRBD2. Trimming took 2 bases from V and 2 from J; bases not matched to a gene: 9. Germline V gene sequence: CDR1 MGHRA, CDR2 YSYEKL. This CDR3 has 18 amino acids. The CDR3 loop reads CASSQQLLAGGNTDTQYF. DNA for the CDR3: TGCGCCAGCAGCCAACAACTCCTAGCGGGGGGCAACACAGATACGCAGTATTTT.

The chain employs TRBV10-1 and TRBJ2-1, with 8 nucleotides matching TRBD1. Per the germline V gene, CDR1 is WNHNN and CDR2 is SYGVQD (reference sequence). The CDR3 spans 15 residues. With 3 bases clipped from V and 5 bases from J, the junction kept 6 bases outside the gene matches. The chain's CDR3 is CASSDQGAQNNEQFF. CDR3 in DNA: TGCGCCAGCAGTGACCAGGGGGCCCAGAACAATGAGCAGTTCTTC.

This sequence joins TRBV4-1 and TRBJ2-7; D may be TRBD2 (6 bases). With 6 bases removed from V and 2 bases from J, the gap between germline ends came to 20 bases. CDR3 length: 16 residues. In germline, CDR1 is MGHRA, CDR2 YSYEKL. The DNA for the CDR3 is TGCGCCAGCAGGCTATTGGAGGGCGGAGCCGCCTACGAGCAGTACTTC. Residues: CASRLLEGGAAYEQYF.